This T cell receptor beta chain came from a study of monozygotic twins with inflammatory bowel disease. In the case of this clonotype: What it recognizes is unknown.

The germline V gene encodes CDR1 DFQATT and CDR2 SNEGSKA (reference sequence). The CDR3 has 12 residues. General study results and limits: The analysis yielded no support for one strong signal or clonotype associated with IBD. Twin concordance left repertoire similarity unchanged, with limited power a possible explanation for this lack of difference. Against healthy co-twins, IBD patients had lower TCRbeta diversity (measured by inverse Simpson).

TCRdb re-called the 5' RACE reads and catalogs CDR3 proteins one per entry, DNA excluded. The sample has approximately 150,000 distinct CDR3 sequences. The source material was blood. The sequence was obtained from a human donor with ulcerative colitis or Crohn's disease, or a healthy co-twin of an affected twin (not recorded which). The chain combines TRBV20-1 with TRBJ2-1; as DNA is missing, the TRBD2 call by TCRdb cannot be tested. The CDR3 loop is CSASGRAGEQFF.